This T cell receptor beta chain was recorded in a study of T-cell memory formation after mild COVID-19. Regarding the study as a whole: Contracting clones from day 15 to 85 showed balanced CD4/CD8; later expanders favored CD4+. Cross-reactive memory appears to have joined, as suggested by some responding clones showing up in pre-infection memory. CD4+ contracting clones lay mainly in CM and EM, CD8+ ones in EMRA.

5'RACE with constant-segment primers yielded barcoded, UMI-tagged TCR alpha and TCR beta cDNA libraries. TCRdb recomputed calls from the 5' RACE reads with MiXCR, one row per CDR3 protein. The profile shows about 130,000 distinct CDR3 sequences, more than 15% of them singletons. CDR1 and CDR2 (germline): SGHRS, YFSETQ. The CDR3 extends over 14 amino acids. V was pared by 2 bases and J by 0 bases, with 8 bases between. This clonotype was seen only a few times. The antigen is undetermined. J is TRBJ1-1 and V is TRBV5-1; D gene uncertain. The sequence was obtained from a man aged 18 to 30 who had mild COVID-19 (a few samples of this study predate the infection). Cell type and time point are not known. The sequenced sample consisted of PBMCs or a T cell subset sorted from them (not recorded which). Here the CDR3 reads CASSFGFMNTEAFF. The CDR3 coding sequence is TGCGCCAGCAGCTTCGGGTTTATGAACACTGAAGCTTTCTTT.